Shown below are 16 T cell receptor beta chains from a single sample sequenced in a study of cytomegalovirus exposure and HLA in healthy donors. The data were produced by immunoSEQ multiplex PCR, yet TCRdb's version contains in-frame clones alone and is incomplete. In the table there are some 150,000 clones, 85% to 90% of which are singletons. Sequences were obtained from PBMCs. The origin of the receptors is a man younger than 30 in good health and CMV-seronegative.

The chain combines TRBV4-1 with TRBJ2-2; D gene uncertain. The germline gives CDR1 MGHRA, CDR2 YSYEKL. This CDR3 spans 16 amino acids. V shed 0 bases and J shed 4 bases, with 12 bases lying between them. DNA of the CDR3: TGCGCCAGCAGCCAAGAGACTCCCCCCGCCACCGGGGAGCTGTTTTTT. Protein sequence: CASSQETPPATGELFF.

The table lists this clone with a few counts. The chain is built from TRBV5-4 and TRBJ1-5; 7 nucleotides match TRBD1. This CDR3 has 14 amino acids. The germline gives CDR1 SGHNT, CDR2 YYREEE (reference sequence). The junction had 2 bases not matched to a gene; V was cut back by 2 bases and J by 3 bases. CDR3 region: CASSLQGNNQPQHF. CDR3 nucleotide sequence: TGTGCCAGCAGCTTACAGGGGAACAATCAGCCCCAGCATTTT.

This clone was found once. The chain recombines TRBV11-2 with TRBJ1-2; possibly TRBD1 for D (5 bases). CDR1 is SGHAT, CDR2 FQNNGV, per germline. The length of the CDR3 is 15 residues. The germline V and J ends were trimmed by 1 base and 6 bases, with 15 bases remaining between them. The CDR3, as DNA: TGTGCCAGCAGCTTAGGGGGTCTTGGGGCCGATGGCTACACCTTC. Translated: CASSLGGLGADGYTF.

CDR3 region: CASSQDLSGGLNTQYF. The CDR3 coding sequence is TGTGCCAGCAGCCAAGATCTCAGCGGGGGGCTAAATACGCAGTATTTT. The chain recombines TRBV4-2 with TRBJ2-3; 9 bases are shared with TRBD2. The CDR3 covers 16 residues. Germline-derived CDR1 and CDR2 are LGHNA and YNFKEQ. The V and J ends lost 0 bases and 7 bases, in that order; junction bases with no gene match: 8.

V gene TRBV10-2 combines with J gene TRBJ2-6; unclear D gene. The CDR3 runs 13 residues. The V and J ends lost 8 bases and 0 bases respectively, with 5 bases between them. The germline CDR1 and CDR2 sequences are WSHSY and SAAADI. The CDR3 sequence is CASAGSGANVLTF. In nucleotides, the CDR3 is TGCGCCAGCGCAGGCTCTGGGGCCAACGTCCTGACTTTC.

Points on this clone: The identical CDR3 is also encoded by other nucleotide sequences in the sample. The genes are TRBV29-1 and TRBJ2-7, with D perhaps TRBD1 (6 bases). Deletions cut 5 bases from V and 6 bases from J, with 17 bases between. CDR1 is SQVTM, CDR2 ANQGSEA, per germline. The CDR3 is 13 residues long. The CDR3 DNA reads as TGCAGCGTTAGTGAGACAGGAGGCGGCGAGCAGTACTTC. Amino acids: CSVSETGGGEQYF.

V gene TRBV6-5 combines with J gene TRBJ1-2; the D gene is possibly TRBD1 (6 bases). There are 13 residues in the CDR3. V dropped 6 bases and J dropped 2 bases, with 10 bases sitting between them. In germline, CDR1 is MNHEY, CDR2 SVGAGI. CDR3 bases: TGTGCCAGCAGCTCCGACAGGAACTATGGCTACACCTTC. It codes for CASSSDRNYGYTF.

The chain links TRBV7-2 to TRBJ2-6; a possible D gene is TRBD1 (6 bases). V was shortened by 4 bases and J by 2 bases, with 6 bases between the two germline ends. Germline CDR1 reads SGHTA; CDR2 reads FQGNSA. The length of the CDR3 is 14 residues. CDR3 nucleotide sequence: TGTGCCAGCAGCTCAGGGGCTGGGGCCAACGTCCTGACTTTC. This encodes CASSSGAGANVLTF.

The CDR3 sequence is CASSLGQFLDEQFF. In nucleotides, the CDR3 is TGTGCCAGCAGCTTGGGGCAGTTCTTGGATGAGCAGTTCTTC. This rearrangement joins TRBV5-6 to TRBJ2-1; the D is unclear. The ends were cut back, 0 bases at V and 8 bases at J, with 12 bases in the middle. The CDR3 spans 14 residues. Germline loops: CDR1 SGHDT, CDR2 YYEEEE.

The chain uses TRBV5-1 and TRBJ2-1; D possibly corresponds to TRBD2 (6 bases). Trimming stripped 1 base from V and 0 bases from J, with 11 bases between. Germline lookup yields CDR1 SGHRS and CDR2 YFSETQ. CDR3 size: 16 residues. CDR3 in DNA: TGCGCCAGCAGCTTGACCGGGGGAAGCTCCTACAATGAGCAGTTCTTC. Amino acids: CASSLTGGSSYNEQFF.

This chain joins TRBV5-6 and TRBJ2-7; 7 bases map to TRBD1. In germline, CDR1 is SGHDT, CDR2 YYEEEE. V gave up 5 bases and J gave up 6 bases; unmatched junction bases: 8. The CDR3 runs to 13 residues. The CDR3 DNA sequence: TGTGCCAGCAGATACAGGGGTGGAAGCGAGCAGTACTTC. It translates to CASRYRGGSEQYF. The full variable domain, completed using reference TRBV5-6 and TRBJ2-7, is DAGVTQSPTHLIKTRGQQVTLRCSPKSGHDTVSWYQQALGQGPQFIFQYYEEEERQRGNFPDRFSGHQFPNYSSELNVNALLLGDSALYLCASRYRGGSEQYFGPGTRLTVT.

The chain couples TRBV5-1 to TRBJ1-1, with D unresolved. CDR3 size: 14 residues. The V gene's germline CDR1 is SGHRS and CDR2 YFSETQ. V was shortened by 4 bases and J by 2 bases, with 12 bases between the two germline ends. The CDR3 sequence is CASSQLPGNTEAFF. Written as DNA, the CDR3 is TGCGCCAGCAGCCAACTCCCAGGAAACACTGAAGCTTTCTTT.

The sample holds one count of this clone. V usage is TRBV4-1 and J usage is TRBJ2-1, with TRBD2 matching 8 bases. This CDR3 has 16 amino acids. Germline CDR1 and CDR2: MGHRA and YSYEKL. Unmatched junction bases numbered 5, after V lost 0 bases and J lost 4 bases. CDR3 nucleotide sequence: TGCGCCAGCAGCCAAGAACTAGCGGACCGATACAATGAGCAGTTCTTC. Encoded protein: CASSQELADRYNEQFF.

Only one count was recorded for this clone. The J gene is TRBJ2-5, the V gene TRBV6-1; TRBD2 matches 9 bases. Per the germline V gene, CDR1 is MNHNS and CDR2 is SASEGT. This CDR3 contains 15 residues. Germline trimming cut 3 bases from V and 5 bases from J; bases unmatched to any gene: 7. CDR3 residues: CASSDRGRGLETQYF. The DNA of the CDR3 is TGTGCCAGCAGTGATCGCGGGAGGGGTTTGGAGACCCAGTACTTC.

The V gene is TRBV10-1, the J gene TRBJ2-7; perhaps TRBD2 as D (6 bases). CDR1 and CDR2 from the germline V gene are WNHNN and SYGVQD (reference sequence). This CDR3 has 15 amino acids. V gave up 6 bases and J gave up 3 bases, with 18 bases separating them. DNA for the CDR3: TGCGCCAGCAGCGAAACGGCTAGCGCACTCTACGAGCAGTACTTC. Amino acids: CASSETASALYEQYF.

The gene calls are TRBV7-2 and TRBJ2-7; 8 bases are shared with TRBD1. The CDR3 has 16 amino acids. Germline CDR1 and CDR2: SGHTA and FQGNSA. V dropped 4 bases and J dropped 5; count of bases not matched to a gene: 13. The CDR3 sequence: CASSSGQGGQFHEQYV. CDR3 DNA: TGTGCCAGCAGCTCCGGACAGGGAGGTCAGTTCCACGAGCAGTACGTC.